This T cell receptor (beta chain) comes out of a study of blood T cell repertoires in COVID-19. Study summary: Sources were T cells, B-cell-depleted T cells, or PBMCs; the material itself was cDNA or gDNA.

Germline CDR1 and CDR2: SGHRS and YFSETQ. This CDR3 contains 15 residues. V shed 0 bases and J shed 8 bases, with 17 bases lying between them. Assay: immunoSEQ multiplex PCR; the TCRdb copy retains only in-frame clones and omits some. The table has 450,000 to 500,000 clones, over 75% seen once. The specimen sequenced was peripheral blood. The gene calls are TRBV5-1 and TRBJ1-2; D may be TRBD1 (5 bases). The sequence came from a human donor in a cohort sampled during active COVID-19. The chain's CDR3 is CASSLATQEEEGYTF. Written as DNA, the CDR3 is TGCGCCAGCAGCTTGGCCACACAGGAAGAGGAGGGCTACACCTTC.